A single sample is the source of the 10 T cell receptor beta chains below, sequenced in a study of cytomegalovirus exposure and HLA in healthy donors. Amplification used 60 Vbeta primers and 13 Jbeta primers. Clones were sequenced by immunoSEQ multiplex PCR, and TCRdb holds only the in-frame ones, with some missing. The sample consists of tens of thousands of clones, about 70% of them appearing once. The sample consisted of PBMCs. Receptor source: a woman between 50 and 59 years old in good health and CMV-seropositive.

This clone was counted a single time. The chain uses TRBV5-1 and TRBJ2-7, with D possibly TRBD2 on 6 matching bases. Germline loops: CDR1 SGHRS, CDR2 YFSETQ. The V and J ends lost 2 bases and 2 bases respectively, with 14 bases between them. The CDR3 spans 15 residues. CDR3 sequence reads: CASSLWTGDAYEQYF. In DNA, the CDR3 is TGCGCCAGCAGCTTATGGACGGGGGACGCCTACGAGCAGTACTTC. Looking up the rest from reference TRBV5-1 and TRBJ2-7 gives the full variable domain: KAGVTQTPRYLIKTRGQQVTLSCSPISGHRSVSWYQQTPGQGLQFLFEYFSETQRNKGNFPGRFSGRQFSNSRSEMNVSTLELGDSALYLCASSLWTGDAYEQYFGPGTRLTVT.

This chain joins TRBV7-7 and TRBJ1-1; no definite D call. The CDR3 sequence is 13 residues long. Germline V gene sequence: CDR1 SSHAT, CDR2 FNYEAQ (reference sequence). V lost 1 base and J 4 bases, leaving 7 bases between the germline ends. CDR3 amino acids: CASSLERGTEAFF. Here the CDR3 DNA reads TGTGCCAGCAGCTTAGAGCGAGGCACTGAAGCTTTCTTT.

This clone was counted a few times. V usage is TRBV6-6 and J usage is TRBJ1-6; 7 bases map to TRBD1. This CDR3 has 14 amino acids. Germline V CDR1 and CDR2: MNHNY, SVGAGI (reference sequence). After removal of 10 bases from V and 4 bases from J, the junction contained 7 bases not matched to a gene. CDR3 coding DNA: TGTGCCACCAGGGAGGACAGGTATAATTCACCCCTCCACTTT. It translates to CATREDRYNSPLHF.

This clone was observed a single time. This rearrangement joins TRBV5-1 to TRBJ2-1; D unclear. The V and J ends lost 10 bases and 1 base respectively, with 18 bases between them. Germline V lookup: CDR1 SGHRS, CDR2 YFSETQ. CDR3 size: 15 residues. As DNA, the CDR3 is TGCGCCTCAAGATTCTCCCCCGCGTCCTACAATGAGCAGTTCTTC. Translating gives CASRFSPASYNEQFF.

The chain employs TRBV28 and TRBJ1-5; TRBD1 aligns across 11 bases. Germline CDR1 MDHEN, CDR2 SYDVKM. The CDR3 has 15 amino acids. The trim removed 6 bases at V and 3 bases at J, leaving 4 bases unmatched. CDR3 in DNA: TGTGCCAGCAGAATGGACAGGGGGCTCAATCAGCCCCAGCATTTT. It codes for CASRMDRGLNQPQHF.

This chain uses TRBV6-6 with TRBJ2-2; tentative D call: TRBD1 (6 bases). V shed 0 bases and J shed 4 bases, with 12 bases lying between them. Germline CDR1 and CDR2: MNHNY and SVGAGI (reference sequence). This CDR3 spans 16 amino acids. CDR3 DNA sequence: TGTGCCAGCAGTTACTCCCGGGACAACCCCACCGGGGAGCTGTTTTTT. Residues: CASSYSRDNPTGELFF.

The chain uses TRBV11-3 and TRBJ2-7, with 11 bases aligning to TRBD2. Germline values: CDR1 SGHNT, CDR2 YENEEA. The CDR3 contains 15 residues. With V trimmed by 4 bases and J by 3 bases, 5 bases remained unmatched. The CDR3 spells CASSYRGTSGYEQYF. DNA of the CDR3: TGTGCCAGCAGCTACCGGGGGACTAGCGGCTACGAGCAGTACTTC.

The chain combines TRBV7-2 with TRBJ1-1; D may be TRBD1 (5 bases). The CDR3 runs to 14 residues. Per the germline V gene, CDR1 is SGHTA and CDR2 is FQGNSA. Trimming pared 1 base from V and 5 bases from J, leaving 11 bases between. The CDR3: CASSLGWGRTEAFF. The CDR3 DNA reads as TGTGCCAGCAGCTTAGGCTGGGGGAGGACTGAAGCTTTCTTT.

The V call is TRBV7-2, the J call TRBJ1-2, with TRBD1 as a possible D gene (6 bases). Trimming shortened V by 4 bases and J by 5 bases, and 14 bases separated the two germline ends. Germline CDR1 and CDR2: SGHTA and FQGNSA. This CDR3 has 14 residues. DNA of the CDR3: TGTGCCAGCAGCTCCCCCCGAGGGGGTTATGGCTACACCTTC. Its translation: CASSSPRGGYGYTF.

The V and J genes are TRBV6-6 and TRBJ2-6; D is perhaps TRBD2 (6 bases). V lost 2 bases and J lost 4, with 9 bases in between. The CDR3 spans 15 residues. The germline gives CDR1 MNHNY, CDR2 SVGAGI (reference sequence). The DNA of the CDR3 is TGTGCCAGCAGTTACGGGGGGACCGGGGCCAACGTCCTGACTTTC. Its protein product is CASSYGGTGANVLTF.